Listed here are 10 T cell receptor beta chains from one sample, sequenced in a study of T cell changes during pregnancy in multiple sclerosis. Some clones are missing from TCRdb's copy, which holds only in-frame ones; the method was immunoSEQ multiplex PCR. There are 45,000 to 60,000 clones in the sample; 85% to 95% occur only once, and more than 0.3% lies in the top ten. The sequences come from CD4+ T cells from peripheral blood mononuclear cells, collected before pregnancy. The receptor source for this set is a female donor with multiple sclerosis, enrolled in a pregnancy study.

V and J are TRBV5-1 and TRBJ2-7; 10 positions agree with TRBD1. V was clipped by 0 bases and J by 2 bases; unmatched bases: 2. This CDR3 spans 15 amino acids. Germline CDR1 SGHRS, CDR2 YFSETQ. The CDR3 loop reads CASSLVGQGAYEQYF. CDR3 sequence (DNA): TGCGCCAGCAGCTTGGTAGGACAGGGGGCCTACGAGCAGTACTTC. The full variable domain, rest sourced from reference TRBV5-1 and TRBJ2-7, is KAGVTQTPRYLIKTRGQQVTLSCSPISGHRSVSWYQQTPGQGLQFLFEYFSETQRNKGNFPGRFSGRQFSNSRSEMNVSTLELGDSALYLCASSLVGQGAYEQYFGPGTRLTVT.

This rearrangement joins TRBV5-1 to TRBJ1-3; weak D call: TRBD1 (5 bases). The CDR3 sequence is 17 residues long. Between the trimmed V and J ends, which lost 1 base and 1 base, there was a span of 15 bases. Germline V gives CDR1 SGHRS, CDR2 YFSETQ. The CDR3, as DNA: TGCGCCAGCAGCTTGTTTCAGGGCAGTTTGTCTGGAAACACCATATATTTT. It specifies CASSLFQGSLSGNTIYF.

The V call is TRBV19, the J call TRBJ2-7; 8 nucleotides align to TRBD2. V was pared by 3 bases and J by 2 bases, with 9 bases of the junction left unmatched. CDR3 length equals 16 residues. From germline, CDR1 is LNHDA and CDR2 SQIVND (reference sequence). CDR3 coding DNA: TGTGCCAGTAGTATTTCCGGACTAGCAGCCGCCTACGAGCAGTACTTC. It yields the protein CASSISGLAAAYEQYF.

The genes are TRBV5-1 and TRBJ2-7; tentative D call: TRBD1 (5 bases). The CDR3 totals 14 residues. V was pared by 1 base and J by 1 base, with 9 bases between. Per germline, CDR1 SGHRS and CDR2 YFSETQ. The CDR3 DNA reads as TGCGCCAGCAGCTTGAACAGGCAATCCTACGAGCAGTACTTC. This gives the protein CASSLNRQSYEQYF.

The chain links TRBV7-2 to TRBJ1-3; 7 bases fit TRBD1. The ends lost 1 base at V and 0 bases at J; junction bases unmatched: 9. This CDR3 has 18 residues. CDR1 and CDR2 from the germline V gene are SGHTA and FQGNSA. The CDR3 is CASSLVEGALFSGNTIYF. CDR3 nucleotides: TGTGCCAGCAGCTTAGTGGAGGGGGCTCTTTTCTCTGGAAACACCATATATTTT.

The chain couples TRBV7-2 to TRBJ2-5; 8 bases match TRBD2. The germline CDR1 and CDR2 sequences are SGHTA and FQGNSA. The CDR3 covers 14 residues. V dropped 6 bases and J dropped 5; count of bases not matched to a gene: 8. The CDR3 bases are TGTGCCAGCAGTCTTCCGGGGACTAGGGAGACCCAGTACTTC. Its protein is CASSLPGTRETQYF. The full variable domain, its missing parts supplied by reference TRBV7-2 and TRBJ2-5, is GAGVSQSPSNKVTEKGKDVELRCDPISGHTALYWYRQSLGQGLEFLIYFQGNSAPDKSGLPSDRFSAERTGGSVSTLTIQRTQQEDSAVYLCASSLPGTRETQYFGPGTRLLVL.

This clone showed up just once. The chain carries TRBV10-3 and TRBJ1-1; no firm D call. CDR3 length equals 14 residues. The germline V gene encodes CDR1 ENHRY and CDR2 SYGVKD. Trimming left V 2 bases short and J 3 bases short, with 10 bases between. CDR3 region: CAISEEGRHTEAFF. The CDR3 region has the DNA TGTGCCATCAGTGAGGAGGGCAGACACACTGAAGCTTTCTTT.

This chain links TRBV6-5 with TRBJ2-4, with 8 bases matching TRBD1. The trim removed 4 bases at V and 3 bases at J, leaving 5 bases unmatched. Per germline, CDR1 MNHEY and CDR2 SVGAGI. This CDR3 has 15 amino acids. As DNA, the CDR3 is TGTGCCAGCAGTTCGGGACAGGAGTACAAAAACATTCAGTACTTC. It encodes CASSSGQEYKNIQYF.

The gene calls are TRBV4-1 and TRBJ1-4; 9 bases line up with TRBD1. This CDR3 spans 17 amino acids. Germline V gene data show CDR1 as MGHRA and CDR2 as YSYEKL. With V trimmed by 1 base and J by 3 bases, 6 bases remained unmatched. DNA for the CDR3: TGCGCCAGCAGCCAAGGGGACAGGGCGGTGGCTAATGAAAAACTGTTTTTT. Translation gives CASSQGDRAVANEKLFF.

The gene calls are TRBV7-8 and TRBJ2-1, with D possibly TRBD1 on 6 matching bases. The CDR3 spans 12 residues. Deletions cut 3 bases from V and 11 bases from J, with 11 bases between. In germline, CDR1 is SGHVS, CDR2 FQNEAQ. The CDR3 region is CASSFLQGKQFF. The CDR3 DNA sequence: TGTGCCAGCAGCTTCCTTCAGGGGAAGCAGTTCTTC.